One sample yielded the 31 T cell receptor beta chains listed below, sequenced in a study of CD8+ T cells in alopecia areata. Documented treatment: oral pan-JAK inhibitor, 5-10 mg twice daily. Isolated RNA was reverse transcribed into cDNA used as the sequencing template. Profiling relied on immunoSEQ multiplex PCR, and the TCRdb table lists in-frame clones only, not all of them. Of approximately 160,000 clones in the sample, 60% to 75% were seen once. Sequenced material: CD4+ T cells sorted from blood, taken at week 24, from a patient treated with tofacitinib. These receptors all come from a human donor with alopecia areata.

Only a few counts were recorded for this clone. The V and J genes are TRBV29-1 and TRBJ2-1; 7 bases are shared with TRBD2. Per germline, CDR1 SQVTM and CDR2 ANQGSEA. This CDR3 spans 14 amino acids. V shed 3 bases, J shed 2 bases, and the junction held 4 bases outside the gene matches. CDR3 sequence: CSVEGLAAYNEQFF. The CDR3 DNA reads TGCAGCGTTGAGGGGCTAGCGGCCTACAATGAGCAGTTCTTC.

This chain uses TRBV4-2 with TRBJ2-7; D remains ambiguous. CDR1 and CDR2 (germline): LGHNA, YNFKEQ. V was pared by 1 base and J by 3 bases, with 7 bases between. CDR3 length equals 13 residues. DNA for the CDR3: TGTGCCAGCAGCCAAGTCTTAGACTACGAGCAGTACTTC. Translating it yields CASSQVLDYEQYF.

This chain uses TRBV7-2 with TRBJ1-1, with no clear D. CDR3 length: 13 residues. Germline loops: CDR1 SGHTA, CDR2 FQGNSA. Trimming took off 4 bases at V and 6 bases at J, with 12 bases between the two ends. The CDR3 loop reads CASSSFWGAEAFF. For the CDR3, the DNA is TGTGCCAGCAGCTCCTTTTGGGGTGCTGAAGCTTTCTTT.

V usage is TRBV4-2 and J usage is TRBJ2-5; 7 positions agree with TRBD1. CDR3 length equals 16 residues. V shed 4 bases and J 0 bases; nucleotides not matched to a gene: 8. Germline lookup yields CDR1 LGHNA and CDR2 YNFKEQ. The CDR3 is CASSPQGWAYQETQYF. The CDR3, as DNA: TGTGCCAGCAGCCCACAGGGGTGGGCGTACCAAGAGACCCAGTACTTC.

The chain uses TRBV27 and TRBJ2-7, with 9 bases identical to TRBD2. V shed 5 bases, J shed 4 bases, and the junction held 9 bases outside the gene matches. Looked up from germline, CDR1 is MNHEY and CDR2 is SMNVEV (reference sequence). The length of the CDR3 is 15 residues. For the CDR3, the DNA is TGTGCCAGCAGTGGCCGAGCGGGGGGCCGATACGAGCAGTACTTC. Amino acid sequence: CASSGRAGGRYEQYF.

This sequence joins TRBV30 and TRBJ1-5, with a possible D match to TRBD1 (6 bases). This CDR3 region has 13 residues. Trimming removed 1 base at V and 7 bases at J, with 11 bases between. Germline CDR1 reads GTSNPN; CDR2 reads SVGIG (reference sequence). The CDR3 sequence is CAWSGGRDQPQHF. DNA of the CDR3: TGTGCCTGGAGTGGGGGGCGAGACCAGCCCCAGCATTTT.

Here the CDR3 reads CSAGSWETQYF. The CDR3 nucleotides are TGCAGCGCAGGGTCTTGGGAGACCCAGTACTTC. The V gene is TRBV29-1, the J gene TRBJ2-5; TRBD1 might be the D (5 bases). Germline loops: CDR1 SQVTM, CDR2 ANQGSEA. The CDR3 is 11 amino acids. V was shortened by 7 bases and J by 5 bases, with 11 bases between the two germline ends.

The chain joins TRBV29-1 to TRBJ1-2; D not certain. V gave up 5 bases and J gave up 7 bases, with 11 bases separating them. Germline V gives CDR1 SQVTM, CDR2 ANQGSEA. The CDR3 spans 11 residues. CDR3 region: CSVREARGYTF. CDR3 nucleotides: TGCAGCGTTCGAGAGGCGCGTGGCTACACCTTC.

CDR3 DNA sequence: TGTGCCTGGAGTGTACACCAGGGTGAGACCCAGTACTTC. Translating it yields CAWSVHQGETQYF. The rearrangement joins TRBV30 to TRBJ2-5, with D possibly being TRBD1 (5 bases). The CDR3 has 13 residues. The V and J ends lost 0 bases and 5 bases respectively, with 10 bases between them. Per the germline V gene, CDR1 is GTSNPN and CDR2 is SVGIG (reference sequence).

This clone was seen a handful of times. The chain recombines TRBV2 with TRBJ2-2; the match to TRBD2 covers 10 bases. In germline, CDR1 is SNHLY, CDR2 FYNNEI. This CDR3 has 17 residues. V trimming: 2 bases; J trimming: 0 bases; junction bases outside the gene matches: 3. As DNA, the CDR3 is TGTGCCAGCAGTGAACTAGCGGGGGCCACGAACACCGGGGAGCTGTTTTTT. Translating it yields CASSELAGATNTGELFF. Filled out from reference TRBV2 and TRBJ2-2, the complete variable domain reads EPEVTQTPSHQVTQMGQEVILRCVPISNHLYFYWYRQILGQKVEFLVSFYNNEISEKSEIFDDQFSVERPDGSNFTLKIRSTKLEDSAMYFCASSELAGATNTGELFFGEGSRLTVL.

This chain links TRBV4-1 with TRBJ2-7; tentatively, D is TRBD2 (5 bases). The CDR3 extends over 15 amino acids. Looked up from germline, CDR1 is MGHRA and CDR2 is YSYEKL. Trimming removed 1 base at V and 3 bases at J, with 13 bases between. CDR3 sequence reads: CASSQVGVDLYEQYF. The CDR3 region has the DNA TGCGCCAGCAGCCAAGTCGGGGTCGACCTCTACGAGCAGTACTTC.

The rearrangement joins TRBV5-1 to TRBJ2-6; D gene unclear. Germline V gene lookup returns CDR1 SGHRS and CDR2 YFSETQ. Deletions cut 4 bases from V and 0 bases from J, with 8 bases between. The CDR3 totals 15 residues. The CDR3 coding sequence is TGCGCCAGCAGCGCTACAGACTCTGGGGCCAACGTCCTGACTTTC. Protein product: CASSATDSGANVLTF.

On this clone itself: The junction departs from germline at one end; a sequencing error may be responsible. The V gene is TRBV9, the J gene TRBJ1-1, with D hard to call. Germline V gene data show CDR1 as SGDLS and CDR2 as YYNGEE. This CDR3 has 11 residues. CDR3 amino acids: CASSVGAGQAF. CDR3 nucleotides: TGTGCCAGCAGCGTAGGGGCCGGGCAGGCTTTT.

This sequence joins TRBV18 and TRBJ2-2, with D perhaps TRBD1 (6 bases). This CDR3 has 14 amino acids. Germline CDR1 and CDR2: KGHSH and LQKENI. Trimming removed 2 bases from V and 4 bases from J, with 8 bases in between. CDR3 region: CASSPKGVTGELFF. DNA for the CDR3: TGTGCCAGCTCACCAAAGGGGGTCACCGGGGAGCTGTTTTTT.

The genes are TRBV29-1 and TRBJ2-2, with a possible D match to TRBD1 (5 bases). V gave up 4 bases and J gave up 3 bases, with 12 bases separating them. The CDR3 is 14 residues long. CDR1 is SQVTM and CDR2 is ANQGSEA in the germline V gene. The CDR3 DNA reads TGCAGCGTTGGGCAGGGCTCCCACACCGGGGAGCTGTTTTTT. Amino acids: CSVGQGSHTGELFF.

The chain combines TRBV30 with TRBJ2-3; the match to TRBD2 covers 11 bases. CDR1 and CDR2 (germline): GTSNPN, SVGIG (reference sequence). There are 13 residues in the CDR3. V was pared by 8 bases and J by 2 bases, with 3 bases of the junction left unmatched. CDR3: CARLAGNTDTQYF. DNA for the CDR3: TGTGCCAGACTAGCGGGGAACACAGATACGCAGTATTTT.

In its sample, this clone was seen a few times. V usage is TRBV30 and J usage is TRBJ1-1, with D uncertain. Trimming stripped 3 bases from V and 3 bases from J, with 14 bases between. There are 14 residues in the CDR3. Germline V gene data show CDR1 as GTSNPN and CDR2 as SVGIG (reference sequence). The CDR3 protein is CAWRRTDRHTEAFF. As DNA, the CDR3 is TGTGCCTGGAGACGGACCGACCGTCACACTGAAGCTTTCTTT.

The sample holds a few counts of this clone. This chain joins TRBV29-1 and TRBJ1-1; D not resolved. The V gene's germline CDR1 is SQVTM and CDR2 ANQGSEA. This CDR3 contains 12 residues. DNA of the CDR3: TGCACCTCGGTGAGGCAGGAGAGTGAAGCTTTCTTT. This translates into CTSVRQESEAFF. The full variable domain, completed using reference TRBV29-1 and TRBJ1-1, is SAVISQKPSRDICQRGTSLTIQCQVDSQVTMMFWYRQQPGQSLTLIATANQGSEATYESGFVIDKFPISRPNLTFSTLTVSNMSPEDSSIYLCTSVRQESEAFFGQGTRLTVV.

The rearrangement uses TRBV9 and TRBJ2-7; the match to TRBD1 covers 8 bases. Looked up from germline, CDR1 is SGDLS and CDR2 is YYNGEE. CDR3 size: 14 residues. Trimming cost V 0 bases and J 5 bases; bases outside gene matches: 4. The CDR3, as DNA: TGTGCCAGCAGCGTAGGCTACAGGGGGGACGAGCAGTACTTC. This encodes CASSVGYRGDEQYF.

The CDR3 loop reads CASKTGNNQPQHF. In nucleotides, the CDR3 is TGTGCCAGCAAAACAGGGAACAATCAGCCCCAGCATTTT. The chain is built from TRBV6-5 and TRBJ1-5; D is perhaps TRBD1 (6 bases). The CDR3 spans 13 residues. The V gene's germline CDR1 is MNHEY and CDR2 SVGAGI. Between the trimmed V and J ends, which lost 7 bases and 3 bases, there was a span of 10 bases.

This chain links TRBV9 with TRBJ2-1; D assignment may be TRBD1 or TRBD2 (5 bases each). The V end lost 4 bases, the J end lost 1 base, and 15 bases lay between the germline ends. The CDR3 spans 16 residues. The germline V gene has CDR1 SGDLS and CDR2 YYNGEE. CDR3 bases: TGTGCCAGCAGCCCCCATGGGACGGTATCCTACAATGAGCAGTTCTTC. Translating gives CASSPHGTVSYNEQFF.

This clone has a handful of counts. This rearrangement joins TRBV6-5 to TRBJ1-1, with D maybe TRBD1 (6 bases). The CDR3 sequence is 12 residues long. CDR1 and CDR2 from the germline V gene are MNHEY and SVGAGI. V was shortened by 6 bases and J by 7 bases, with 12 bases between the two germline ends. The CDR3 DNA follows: TGTGCCAGCAGAGGGGGGGTGAGTGAAGCTTTCTTT. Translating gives CASRGGVSEAFF.

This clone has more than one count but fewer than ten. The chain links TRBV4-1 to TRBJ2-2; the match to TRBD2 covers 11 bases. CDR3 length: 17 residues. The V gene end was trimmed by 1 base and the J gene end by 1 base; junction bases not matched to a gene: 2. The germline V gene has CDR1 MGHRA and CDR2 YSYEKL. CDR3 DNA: TGCGCCAGCAGCCAAGCCGGACTAGCGGGGAACACCGGGGAGCTGTTTTTT. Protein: CASSQAGLAGNTGELFF.

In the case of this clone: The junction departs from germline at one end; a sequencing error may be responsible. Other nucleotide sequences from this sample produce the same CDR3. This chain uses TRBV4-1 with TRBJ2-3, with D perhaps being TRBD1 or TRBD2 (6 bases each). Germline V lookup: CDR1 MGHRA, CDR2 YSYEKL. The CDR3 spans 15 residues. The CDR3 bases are TGCGCCAGCAGTCAAGTAGGGGGGAGCACAGATACGCAGTATTTT. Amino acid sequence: CASSQVGGSTDTQYF.

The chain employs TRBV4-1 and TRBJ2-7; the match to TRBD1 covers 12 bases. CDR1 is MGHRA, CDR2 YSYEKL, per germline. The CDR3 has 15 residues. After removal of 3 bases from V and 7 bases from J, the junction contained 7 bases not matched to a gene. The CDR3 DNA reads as TGCGCCAGCAGCCACCGGGACAGGGGGCCGGGGGAGCAGTACTTC. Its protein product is CASSHRDRGPGEQYF.

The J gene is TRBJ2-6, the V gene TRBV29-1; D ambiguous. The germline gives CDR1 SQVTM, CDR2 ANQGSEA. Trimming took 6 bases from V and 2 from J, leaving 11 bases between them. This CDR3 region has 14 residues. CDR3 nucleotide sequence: TGCAGCGTCTCAGACTTTACTGGGGCCAACGTCCTGACTTTC. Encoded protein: CSVSDFTGANVLTF.

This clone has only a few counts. The CDR3 reads CASRRVEDYNSPLHF. The CDR3 region has the DNA TGTGCCAGCAGGCGGGTAGAAGACTATAATTCACCCCTCCACTTT. This chain uses TRBV7-2 with TRBJ1-6; D gene uncertain. The CDR3 sequence is 15 residues long. The V gene lost 6 bases and the J gene lost 3 bases, with 12 bases spanning the gap. CDR1 is SGHTA, CDR2 FQGNSA, per germline.

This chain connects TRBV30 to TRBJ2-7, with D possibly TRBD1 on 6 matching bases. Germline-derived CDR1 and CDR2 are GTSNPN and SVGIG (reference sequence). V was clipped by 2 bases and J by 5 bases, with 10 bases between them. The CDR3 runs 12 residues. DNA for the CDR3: TGTGCCTGGAGTTTCACAGGGAACGAGCAGTACTTC. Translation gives CAWSFTGNEQYF.

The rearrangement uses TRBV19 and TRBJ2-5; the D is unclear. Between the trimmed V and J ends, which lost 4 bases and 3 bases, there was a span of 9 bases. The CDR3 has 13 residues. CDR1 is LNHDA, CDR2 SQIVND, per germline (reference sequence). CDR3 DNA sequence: TGTGCCAGTAGTAAACGACACAAAGAGACCCAGTACTTC. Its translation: CASSKRHKETQYF.

The CDR3 DNA follows: TGCGCCAGCAGCTTGTCCAGGGGGTCCTACGAGCAGTACTTC. Translating gives CASSLSRGSYEQYF. This rearrangement joins TRBV5-1 to TRBJ2-7; 7 positions agree with TRBD1. J lost 1 base, V lost 1 base, and 2 bases had no gene match. Germline V lookup: CDR1 SGHRS, CDR2 YFSETQ. The CDR3 runs to 14 residues.

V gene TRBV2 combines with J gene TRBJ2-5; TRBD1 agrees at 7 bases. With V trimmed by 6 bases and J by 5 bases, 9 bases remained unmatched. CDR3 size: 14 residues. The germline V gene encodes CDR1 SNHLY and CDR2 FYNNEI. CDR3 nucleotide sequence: TGTGCCAGCAGCCGGACAGGCGCCTATGAGACCCAGTACTTC. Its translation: CASSRTGAYETQYF.